These 29 T cell receptor beta chains originate from one sample sequenced in a study of post-analysis software for immune sequencing data. The authors incorporated unique molecular identifiers into the TCR beta cDNA libraries. TCRdb used MiXCR to reprocess the PCR reads, holding one entry per CDR3 protein. The table has hundreds of thousands of distinct CDR3 sequences, 44% seen once. Notes on the study in general: The study found TRBV5-6, TRBV5-1 and TRBV20-1 among four to six TRBV segments more frequent in patients than controls.

No antigen has been assigned to these receptors. The sequenced sample was blood. Receptors originate from a girl aged 10 to 17 with multiple sclerosis.

The chain recombines TRBV7-2 with TRBJ2-3; D gene uncertain. CDR3 length equals 13 residues. The germline V gene has CDR1 SGHTA and CDR2 FQGNSA. Deletions cut 3 bases from V and 6 bases from J, with 10 bases between. The DNA for the CDR3 is TGTGCCAGCAGCTTCGAGGTGGCGGATACGCAGTATTTT. It yields the protein CASSFEVADTQYF.

This clonotype has at least ten counts. This sequence joins TRBV20-1 and TRBJ2-5; a weak D match, TRBD2 (6 bases). The CDR3 has 14 amino acids. The V end was cut by 5 bases, the J end by 5 bases, with 18 bases between. In germline, CDR1 is DFQATT, CDR2 SNEGSKA (reference sequence). The CDR3 region is CSASNPTRLETQYF. In nucleotides, the CDR3 is TGCAGTGCTTCCAATCCGACTAGGTTGGAGACCCAGTACTTC.

CDR3: CASSLAQVRTNEQYF. The CDR3 coding sequence is TGCGCCAGCAGCTTGGCGCAGGTGAGGACTAATGAGCAGTACTTC. The chain is built from TRBV5-1 and TRBJ2-7, with TRBD2 as a possible D gene (6 bases). The CDR3 contains 15 residues. Germline CDR1 SGHRS, CDR2 YFSETQ. V was shortened by 0 bases and J by 7 bases, with 17 bases between the two germline ends.

This chain uses TRBV20-1 with TRBJ2-1, with a possible D match to TRBD1 (6 bases). V was shortened by 7 bases and J by 3 bases, with 16 bases between the two germline ends. Per the germline V gene, CDR1 is DFQATT and CDR2 is SNEGSKA (reference sequence). The CDR3 is made up of 14 amino acids. The CDR3 DNA reads as TGCAGTGTTCCCGACAGGAACCTCTACAATGAGCAGTTCTTC. It encodes CSVPDRNLYNEQFF.

This clonotype was picked up a small number of times. The chain recombines TRBV6-6 with TRBJ1-2; D ambiguous. V lost 2 bases, J lost 7 bases, and 14 bases lay in between. The CDR3 extends over 14 amino acids. The germline gives CDR1 MNHNY, CDR2 SVGAGI (reference sequence). The CDR3 DNA sequence: TGTGCCAGCAGTTACACCCCTGGGAAGGGTGGCTACACCTTC. Translating it yields CASSYTPGKGGYTF.

In this sample, this clonotype turned up many times. This CDR3 is CASSPPSTDTQYF. In nucleotides, the CDR3 is TGTGCCAGCTCACCACCTAGCACAGATACGCAGTATTTT. The rearrangement links TRBV18 to TRBJ2-3; D not certain. The V end was cut by 0 bases, the J end by 0 bases, with 1 base between. From germline, CDR1 is KGHSH and CDR2 LQKENI. The length of the CDR3 is 13 residues.

A few counts support this clonotype. The chain uses TRBV10-3 and TRBJ2-7; D is unresolved. Germline CDR1 reads ENHRY; CDR2 reads SYGVKD. Trimming left V 2 bases short and J 3 bases short, with 11 bases between. The CDR3 covers 14 residues. CDR3 nucleotides: TGTGCCATCAGTGAGAGCCCAACAGTCTACGAGCAGTACTTC. Its protein product is CAISESPTVYEQYF.

The chain's CDR3 is CASRAETRSIHEQYF. The CDR3 DNA reads as TGTGCCAGCAGGGCCGAGACTAGAAGCATCCACGAGCAGTACTTC. The chain uses TRBV27 and TRBJ2-4; the D gene is possibly TRBD2 (6 bases). The DNA end lines up better with TRBJ2-7; the J call may be wrong. Germline CDR1 MNHEY, CDR2 SMNVEV (reference sequence). The CDR3 loop spans 15 amino acids.

This clonotype was seen more than once but under ten times. The V and J genes are TRBV6-6 and TRBJ1-2; D not resolved. The length of the CDR3 is 15 residues. V lost 0 bases and J 4 bases, leaving 12 bases between the germline ends. Germline V gene sequence: CDR1 MNHNY, CDR2 SVGAGI (reference sequence). CDR3 in amino acids: CASSYSLEASYGYTF. For the CDR3, the DNA is TGTGCCAGCAGTTACTCCCTGGAGGCGTCCTATGGCTACACCTTC.

This clonotype was detected ten times or more. This rearrangement joins TRBV7-3 to TRBJ2-1; D not resolved. The CDR3 length is 12 residues. Germline V CDR1 and CDR2: SGHTA, FQGTGA. V lost 5 bases and J 8 bases, leaving 10 bases between the germline ends. CDR3 loop: CASSPPGDEQFF. For the CDR3, the DNA is TGTGCCAGCAGCCCCCCTGGGGATGAGCAGTTCTTC.

In its sample, this clonotype was seen a few times. The junction does not match germline at one end; this may be a read error. This chain joins TRBV2 and TRBJ2-3, with 7 bases that match TRBD1. Germline values: CDR1 SNHLY, CDR2 FYNNEI. The CDR3 is 14 amino acids. The CDR3 region is CASSKHRGTDTQYF. For the CDR3, the DNA is TGTGCCAGCAGTAAACACAGGGGCACGGATACGCAGTATTTT.

The gene calls are TRBV6-1 and TRBJ2-6, with 8 bases lining up with TRBD1. Trimming cost V 8 bases and J 0 bases; bases outside gene matches: 9. Germline loops: CDR1 MNHNS, CDR2 SASEGT. The CDR3 loop spans 17 amino acids. Here the CDR3 reads CASLGPDRVSGANVLTF. In DNA form, the CDR3 reads TGTGCCAGCCTGGGCCCGGACAGGGTCTCTGGGGCCAACGTCCTGACTTTC.

The chain carries TRBV24-1 and TRBJ2-1; tentatively, D is TRBD2 (6 bases). The V gene lost 4 bases and the J gene lost 2 bases, with 17 bases spanning the gap. Germline CDR1 KGHDR, CDR2 SFDVKD. This CDR3 spans 17 amino acids. CDR3 nucleotide sequence: TGTGCCACCAGTGACGCACTAGCTAGGTCCGCCTACAATGAGCAGTTCTTC. This translates into CATSDALARSAYNEQFF.

The genes are TRBV4-1 and TRBJ2-6, with TRBD1 as a possible D gene (6 bases). This CDR3 spans 17 amino acids. From germline, CDR1 is MGHRA and CDR2 YSYEKL. Trimming took off 2 bases at V and 0 bases at J, with 11 bases between the two ends. The CDR3 region is CASSQQQGISGANVLTF. The CDR3 DNA reads as TGCGCCAGCAGCCAACAACAGGGTATCTCTGGGGCCAACGTCCTGACTTTC.

There are a few counts of this clonotype. The chain couples TRBV20-1 to TRBJ1-1; D is possibly TRBD1 (6 bases). The V and J ends lost 5 bases and 6 bases respectively, with 16 bases between them. The CDR3 consists of 13 residues. Germline V lookup: CDR1 DFQATT, CDR2 SNEGSKA (reference sequence). CDR3 DNA: TGCAGTGCTGGCCCCATGGGGGCCTCTGAAGCTTTCTTT. Residues: CSAGPMGASEAFF.

This clonotype was seen a few times. The chain combines TRBV6-5 with TRBJ2-7; 7 bases map to TRBD1. J lost 2 bases, V lost 5 bases, and 9 bases had no gene match. This CDR3 has 15 amino acids. CDR1 is MNHEY, CDR2 SVGAGI, per germline. CDR3: CASSPGQTITYEQYF. The CDR3 DNA follows: TGTGCCAGCAGTCCGGGACAGACGATCACCTACGAGCAGTACTTC.

The chain couples TRBV7-2 to TRBJ2-1; a possible D gene is TRBD2 (6 bases). The CDR3 is 16 residues long. V shed 5 bases and J shed 6 bases, with 20 bases lying between them. CDR1 and CDR2 (germline): SGHTA, FQGNSA. The CDR3 coding sequence is TGTGCCAGCAGCCGAGCGAATCCGGGAGCCATCAATGAGCAGTTCTTC. This encodes CASSRANPGAINEQFF.

This sequence joins TRBV24-1 and TRBJ2-1, with 11 nucleotides matching TRBD1. CDR1 is KGHDR, CDR2 SFDVKD, per germline. This CDR3 has 17 amino acids. V shed 3 bases and J 7 bases; nucleotides not matched to a gene: 10. This CDR3 reads CATSDAVRTGGLNEQFF. The CDR3 nucleotides are TGTGCCACCAGTGATGCCGTGAGGACAGGGGGCCTTAATGAGCAGTTCTTC.

The V gene is TRBV10-3, the J gene TRBJ2-1, with D possibly TRBD2 on 6 matching bases. The J call may not be correct, given that the DNA end is closer to TRBJ2-7. There are 12 residues in the CDR3. Germline V gene sequence: CDR1 ENHRY, CDR2 SYGVKD. CDR3 loop: CAISDPGDEQYF. The CDR3 DNA follows: TGTGCCATCAGTGATCCGGGGGATGAGCAGTACTTC.

A note on this clonotype: The junction departs from germline at one end; a sequencing error may be responsible. The chain combines TRBV11-2 with TRBJ1-1, with TRBD1 identical over 8 bases. The CDR3 loop spans 16 amino acids. Germline lookup yields CDR1 SGHAT and CDR2 FQNNGV. The CDR3 DNA is TGTGCCAGCAGCTTAGGACCGTGGACAGGGAACACTGAAGCTTTCTTC. Translating it yields CASSLGPWTGNTEAFF.

The chain uses TRBV29-1 and TRBJ2-3; TRBD2 is a possible D gene (6 bases). Germline CDR1 reads SQVTM; CDR2 reads ANQGSEA. There are 13 residues in the CDR3. The V end lost 3 bases, the J end lost 7 bases, and 14 bases lay between the germline ends. The CDR3 spells CSVESMGGNTQYF. For the CDR3, the DNA is TGCAGCGTTGAGAGTATGGGGGGTAATACGCAGTATTTT.

This sequence joins TRBV10-3 and TRBJ1-5; maybe TRBD1 (6 bases). This CDR3 spans 15 amino acids. The V end lost 0 bases, the J end lost 4 bases, and 10 bases lay between the germline ends. Germline CDR1 ENHRY, CDR2 SYGVKD. In nucleotides, the CDR3 is TGTGCCATCAGTGAGTCGGGGGCGGTTAATCAGCCCCAGCATTTT. This gives the protein CAISESGAVNQPQHF.

V and J are TRBV29-1 and TRBJ1-2; D possibly corresponds to TRBD1 (5 bases). The CDR3 totals 12 residues. Trimming pared 4 bases from V and 3 bases from J, leaving 9 bases between. Per germline, CDR1 SQVTM and CDR2 ANQGSEA. The CDR3 sequence is CSVVDSYYGYTF. The CDR3 DNA is TGCAGCGTTGTAGACAGCTACTATGGCTACACCTTC.

This clonotype showed up just a few times. The chain combines TRBV12-5 with TRBJ2-7; TRBD1 matches at 8 bases. CDR1 LGHNT and CDR2 FRNRAP come from the germline V gene. The CDR3 runs to 14 residues. V lost 1 base and J lost 6; bases outside the gene matches: 5. The CDR3 spells CASGLGTGLGEQYF. For the CDR3, the DNA is TGTGCTAGTGGTTTGGGGACAGGGTTGGGCGAGCAGTACTTC.

This clonotype was detected only a few times. The V call is TRBV20-1, the J call TRBJ2-3, with 7 bases aligning to TRBD2. The CDR3 has 15 amino acids. Germline trimming cut 4 bases from V and 3 bases from J; bases unmatched to any gene: 10. Germline assignment: CDR1 DFQATT and CDR2 SNEGSKA (reference sequence). The DNA of the CDR3 is TGCAGTGCTACGGAGGCTAGCGGTGATACAGATACGCAGTATTTT. Residues: CSATEASGDTDTQYF.

This rearrangement joins TRBV7-9 to TRBJ1-1; D unresolved. V was pared by 1 base and J by 3 bases, with 21 bases between. The V gene's germline CDR1 is SEHNR and CDR2 FQNEAQ (reference sequence). This CDR3 region has 18 residues. CDR3 protein: CASSLGGRGISSDTEAFF. CDR3 coding DNA: TGTGCCAGCAGCTTAGGAGGACGGGGTATTAGTAGCGACACTGAAGCTTTCTTT.

J is TRBJ1-2 and V is TRBV7-8; tentative D call: TRBD1 (5 bases). Germline V gene lookup returns CDR1 SGHVS and CDR2 FQNEAQ. This CDR3 region has 15 residues. V lost 5 bases to trimming and J lost 3 bases, with 16 bases between them. CDR3 in DNA: TGTGCCAGCAGCCACTACTCCAGAGGGGACTATGGCTACACCTTC. Translation gives CASSHYSRGDYGYTF.

This rearrangement joins TRBV12-3 or TRBV12-4 to TRBJ1-1; D is unresolved. Trimming removed 7 bases from V and 1 base from J, with 13 bases in between. The CDR3 is 14 amino acids. Here the CDR3 reads CASTFGESNTEAFF. As DNA, the CDR3 is TGTGCCAGCACCTTCGGGGAGTCGAACACTGAAGCTTTCTTT.

The chain couples TRBV5-1 to TRBJ2-3; 8 nucleotides line up with TRBD1. Germline-derived CDR1 and CDR2 are SGHRS and YFSETQ. J gave up 3 bases and V 3 bases, and 12 bases lay outside the gene matches. CDR3 length equals 17 residues. CDR3 bases: TGCGCCAGCAGCTCGCAACGACAGGGGTCAGTTACAGATACGCAGTATTTT. This translates into CASSSQRQGSVTDTQYF.